This T cell receptor (beta chain) derives from a study of T cell responses to AZD1222 COVID-19 vaccine. This clone was found once. Its antigen remains unknown. Data came from immunoSEQ multiplex PCR; TCRdb stores just in-frame clones and leaves some out. The sample records more than 80,000 clones, roughly 91% being singletons. Study-wide results and caveats: It should be noted that donors were predominantly white British and more often female, and clonal diversity was possibly underestimated.

The CDR3 is made up of 17 amino acids. Trimming took 5 bases from V and 6 from J; bases not matched to a gene: 14. Germline assignment: CDR1 MNHEY and CDR2 SVGEGT. The source was peripheral blood, collected 28 days after the second AZD1222 dose. The J gene is TRBJ2-1, the V gene TRBV6-2 or TRBV6-3; 9 nucleotides align to TRBD2. The clonotype originates from an adult who received the AZD1222 COVID-19 vaccine. The DNA for the CDR3 is TGTGCCAGCAGTAAGGGATCCCTAAGCGGGGGGTCCAATGAGCAGTTCTTC. This codes for CASSKGSLSGGSNEQFF.